This T cell receptor beta chain was identified in a study of beta chain features in type 1 diabetes. For the study at large: Sorted cells examined across all samples numbered about 110,000,000.

V was cut by 3 bases and J by 5 bases, with 5 bases left in between. The CDR3 is made up of 12 amino acids. CDR1 is SGHVS and CDR2 is FQNEAQ in the germline V gene. With respect to this clone: Its target is not known.

Overall study findings and caveats: The VDJ junctions of type 1 diabetes patients carried fewer insertions and more deletions.

Expressed TCRB transcripts got sequenced, as all isolated RNA was reverse transcribed. Method: immunoSEQ multiplex PCR; TCRdb's copy keeps in-frame clones and lacks some. Among fewer than 400,000 clones listed, 8% were seen once. The clonotype originates from a woman aged 18-30 years in good health. The chain joins TRBV7-8 to TRBJ1-5; D gene ambiguous. The specimen was central memory CD4+ T cells from blood. CDR3 nucleotide sequence: TGTGCCAGCAGCTTTTTAGATCAGCCCCAGCATTTT. Protein: CASSFLDQPQHF.